What follows describes a single TCR beta chain. Its antigen remains unidentified. These data come from a study of vaccination and CD4 T cells after COVID-19. Treatment given: approximately 11-day PBMC culture with coronavirus spike peptide pools or control peptides (ViraFEST assay). Alongside 8 to 10 IU/ml IL-2 and about 9.6 ug/ml peptide pools, PBMCs were cultured at about 2.2 million per well. Fresh medium (containing IL-2) replaced half the medium on days 3 and 7. CDR1 is SGHRS, CDR2 YFSETQ, per germline. This CDR3 contains 14 residues. V was clipped by 4 bases and J by 2 bases; unmatched bases: 2. The Oncomine TCR Beta short-read assay was applied to DNA of cultured CD4+ T cells. Genomic DNA was drawn out of CD4+ T cells grown in culture. TCRdb reprocessed the PCR reads with MiXCR, giving one entry per CDR3 protein. The sample gives about 10,000 distinct CDR3 sequences, 60% to 70% of which show up once; approximately 17% is in the top ten.

This clonotype was sampled from a human donor who had recovered from COVID-19. The chain couples TRBV5-1 to TRBJ2-3, with 9 positions matching TRBD2. Sequencing was performed on CD4+ T cells from blood, cultured in vitro. CDR3 DNA: TGCGCCAGCAGCCCTAGCGGGGACACAGATACGCAGTATTTT. It encodes CASSPSGDTDTQYF.